The rows below give T cell receptor beta chains drawn from one sample of a study of T cell changes during pregnancy in multiple sclerosis. Generated by immunoSEQ multiplex PCR, the TCRdb table keeps only in-frame clones and is missing some. The sample gives around 61,000 clones, about 83% of which show up once; 5.3% is in the top ten. Material for sequencing was peripheral blood from another person, used as feeder cells. The receptors here all came from a human donor whose cells served as feeder cells for cultures in a pregnancy study. Both conserved end residues are part of each CDR3. The D gene is left open where the match is weak. Clone size is stated in some rows and not others, as once, few, many or a class when expanded.

V: TRBV9
D: NA
size: NA
J: TRBJ1-1
DNA: TGTGCCAGCAGCGCTGTCGTGAACACTGAAGCTTTCTTT
CDR3: CASSAVVNTEAFF

V: TRBV6-1
D: NA
size: NA
J: TRBJ2-3
DNA: TGTGCCAGCAGTGAAGAAGGGGGGGGTAGCACAGATACGCAGTATTTT
CDR3: CASSEEGGGSTDTQYF

V: TRBV5-4
D: NA
size: once
J: TRBJ1-4
DNA: TGTGCCAGCAGCCTGACGCTCAGCGAAAATGAAAAACTGTTTTTT
CDR3: CASSLTLSENEKLFF

V: TRBV5-1
D: TRBD1
size: NA
J: TRBJ1-1
DNA: TGCGCCAGCAGCCGAACCCAGGGGGCCACTGAAGCTTTCTTT
CDR3: CASSRTQGATEAFF

V: TRBV9
D: NA
size: NA
J: TRBJ1-2
DNA: TGTGCCAGCAGCGTGGGGACGGCCGACTATGGCTACACCTTC
CDR3: CASSVGTADYGYTF

V: TRBV7-8
D: NA
size: NA
J: TRBJ2-5
DNA: TGTGCCAGCAGCTCCATCTTTATCAGGGGAGAGACCCAGTACTTC
CDR3: CASSSIFIRGETQYF

V: TRBV7-9
D: NA
size: NA
J: TRBJ2-5
DNA: TGTGCCAGCAGCTTACTAACAGGAAATCAAGAGACCCAGTACTTC
CDR3: CASSLLTGNQETQYF

V: TRBV29-1
D: TRBD2
size: NA
J: TRBJ2-7
DNA: TGCAGCGTTGGAACGGCCCTTCTAGCGGGACTTTCGGAGCAGTACTTC
CDR3: CSVGTALLAGLSEQYF

V: TRBV7-8
D: NA
size: NA
J: TRBJ2-7
DNA: TGTGCCAGCAGCTTAGGGGGGGCCGGGACGTACTCTAACGAGCAGTACTTC
CDR3: CASSLGGAGTYSNEQYF

V: TRBV4-2
D: NA
size: few
J: TRBJ1-6
DNA: TGTGCCAGCAACCAGGAGGTTGGGTCCTATAATTCACCCCTCCACTTT
CDR3: CASNQEVGSYNSPLHF

V: TRBV6-5
D: NA
size: NA
J: TRBJ2-7
DNA: TGTGCCAGCAGTCCCACGAGCAGGGGCGTCTACGAGCAGTACTTC
CDR3: CASSPTSRGVYEQYF

V: TRBV7-2
D: NA
size: NA
J: TRBJ1-2
DNA: TGTGCCAGCAGCTTAGCTAACTATGGCTACACCTTC
CDR3: CASSLANYGYTF

V: TRBV4-3
D: NA
size: NA
J: TRBJ1-1
DNA: TGCGCCAGCAGCCAAGATCCTTTTGGGGGCTTGGGGAACACTGAAGCTTTCTTT
CDR3: CASSQDPFGGLGNTEAFF

V: TRBV5-1
D: TRBD2
size: NA
J: TRBJ2-7
DNA: TGCGCCAGCAGCCTAGGACTAGCGGGAGGAACCTACGAGCAGTACTTC
CDR3: CASSLGLAGGTYEQYF

V: TRBV6-1
D: NA
size: NA
J: TRBJ2-3
DNA: TGTGCCAGCAGTGACCCAGACAGGAATGAGAAGGGGATCACAAATACGCAGTATTTT
CDR3: CASSDPDRNEKGITNTQYF

V: TRBV9
D: TRBD1
size: NA
J: TRBJ1-5
DNA: TGTGCCAGCAGCACAGGGGGCGGGATCAATCAGCCCCAGCATTTT
CDR3: CASSTGGGINQPQHF

V: TRBV6-5
D: TRBD1
size: NA
J: TRBJ2-7
DNA: TGTGCCAGCAGTTACTCGCCGACAGGGATCACCTACGAGCAGTACTTC
CDR3: CASSYSPTGITYEQYF

V: TRBV19
D: NA
size: few
J: TRBJ2-2
DNA: TGTGCCAGTAGAAACACAGGGCCCGGGGAGCTGTTTTTT
CDR3: CASRNTGPGELFF

V: TRBV28
D: NA
size: NA
J: TRBJ1-1
DNA: TGTGCCAGCAAAAACAGGGCCCCCATTTCTGAAGCTTTCTTT
CDR3: CASKNRAPISEAFF